A single sample gave rise to the 30 T cell receptor beta chains below, sequenced in a study of control samples from healthy donors and cancer patients. Generated by immunoSEQ multiplex PCR, the TCRdb table keeps only in-frame clones and is missing some. The table includes 95,000 to 110,000 clones, 75% to 90% detected once. Sequenced sample: PBMCs. The receptors shown here come from a man in his fifties or sixties with lung cancer.

This clone occurred once. The V gene is TRBV9, the J gene TRBJ1-2; TRBD1 aligns across 10 bases. This CDR3 is built from 17 residues. Per the germline V gene, CDR1 is SGDLS and CDR2 is YYNGEE. Trimming took 2 bases from V and 1 from J; bases not matched to a gene: 8. The CDR3 nucleotides are TGTGCCAGCAGCGTGAGGGACAGGGGACCCCTTAACTATGGCTACACCTTC. Translating gives CASSVRDRGPLNYGYTF. Full variable domain (missing parts from reference TRBV9 and TRBJ1-2): DSGVTQTPKHLITATGQRVTLRCSPRSGDLSVYWYQQSLDQGLQFLIQYYNGEERAKGNILERFSAQQFPDLHSELNLSSLELGDSALYFCASSVRDRGPLNYGYTFGSGTRLTVV.

The chain has TRBV5-1 and TRBJ2-1; D is unclear. Trimming took 0 bases from V and 5 from J, leaving 18 bases between them. CDR1 SGHRS and CDR2 YFSETQ come from the germline V gene. There are 17 residues in the CDR3. For the CDR3, the DNA is TGCGCCAGCAGCTTGGGACCCAGTGGCCTAACCAACAATGAGCAGTTCTTC. This codes for CASSLGPSGLTNNEQFF.

This chain joins TRBV29-1 and TRBJ1-1; D unclear. Between the trimmed V and J ends, which lost 6 bases and 3 bases, there was a span of 14 bases. This CDR3 contains 13 residues. Germline lookup yields CDR1 SQVTM and CDR2 ANQGSEA. The CDR3: CSVARELDTEAFF. CDR3 DNA: TGCAGCGTCGCTAGGGAACTGGACACTGAAGCTTTCTTT.

This clone appeared once. The V and J genes are TRBV24-1 and TRBJ2-1; 8 bases map to TRBD2. With 4 bases clipped from V and 6 bases from J, the junction kept 4 bases outside the gene matches. Germline CDR1 and CDR2: KGHDR and SFDVKD. The CDR3 runs to 14 residues. CDR3 protein: CATSDTGGPNEQFF. The CDR3 nucleotides read TGTGCCACCAGTGACACGGGGGGGCCCAATGAGCAGTTCTTC.

The V and J genes are TRBV7-6 and TRBJ1-2; 8 nucleotides line up with TRBD1. The germline CDR1 and CDR2 sequences are SGHVS and FNYEAQ. This CDR3 is 15 amino acids long. Losses at the gene ends were 3 bases for V and 3 bases for J; bases not matched to a gene: 6. CDR3 sequence: CASSLEAGGYYGYTF. CDR3 DNA: TGTGCCAGCAGCTTGGAGGCAGGGGGCTACTATGGCTACACCTTC.

V and J are TRBV2 and TRBJ2-3; no reliable D call. V was clipped by 4 bases and J by 6 bases, with 11 bases between them. The germline CDR1 and CDR2 sequences are SNHLY and FYNNEI. CDR3 size: 13 residues. CDR3 bases: TGTGCCAGCAGTGGGCAGCAGTTTGATACGCAGTATTTT. Translating gives CASSGQQFDTQYF.

The chain combines TRBV29-1 with TRBJ2-1; 9 positions match TRBD2. The V segment lost 7 bases and the J segment 8 bases; nucleotides outside the gene matches: 24. CDR1 and CDR2 (germline): SQVTM, ANQGSEA. The CDR3 is 18 amino acids. The CDR3 sequence: CSATRYGRGGGAMDEQFF. CDR3 coding DNA: TGCAGCGCCACTCGGTACGGGCGGGGCGGGGGGGCCATGGATGAGCAGTTCTTC.

This chain uses TRBV5-8 with TRBJ2-7; maybe TRBD1 (5 bases). Trimming shortened V by 7 bases and J by 2 bases, and 13 bases separated the two germline ends. The germline V gene encodes CDR1 SGHTS and CDR2 YDEGEE. This CDR3 spans 13 amino acids. CDR3 DNA: TGTGCCAGCGCAGGGTTGGTCCCCTACGAGCAGTACTTC. Protein: CASAGLVPYEQYF.

The V gene is TRBV6-4, the J gene TRBJ1-2; D uncertain. The CDR3 is made up of 13 amino acids. Germline CDR1 reads MRHNA; CDR2 reads SNTAGT. V lost 4 bases and J 5 bases, leaving 11 bases between the germline ends. The CDR3 reads CASSGVYGYGYTF. The DNA for the CDR3 is TGTGCCAGCAGTGGAGTATACGGTTATGGCTACACCTTC.

The V call is TRBV10-3, the J call TRBJ1-2; D remains ambiguous. This CDR3 is built from 14 residues. Trimming cost V 3 bases and J 0 bases, with 8 bases left between them. Germline loops: CDR1 ENHRY, CDR2 SYGVKD. DNA for the CDR3: TGTGCCATCAGTGAAGGGTGGGCTAACTATGGCTACACCTTC. It translates to CAISEGWANYGYTF.

The chain joins TRBV6-1 to TRBJ1-6, with D tentatively TRBD1 (5 bases). Trimming cost V 2 bases and J 13 bases, with 18 bases left between them. Germline assignment: CDR1 MNHNS and CDR2 SASEGT. The CDR3 has 15 amino acids. The CDR3 protein is CASSEIGTGFSPLHF. CDR3 sequence (DNA): TGTGCCAGCAGTGAAATAGGGACGGGCTTCAGCCCCCTCCACTTT.

The chain joins TRBV5-1 to TRBJ2-2; D is ambiguous. Germline CDR1 is SGHRS and CDR2 is YFSETQ. The CDR3 contains 16 residues. V gave up 1 base and J gave up 1 base, with 11 bases separating them. In nucleotides, the CDR3 is TGCGCCAGCAGCTTGACCCCCTCGGGGAACACCGGGGAGCTGTTTTTT. Amino acids: CASSLTPSGNTGELFF.

The chain employs TRBV5-1 and TRBJ1-3; no reliable D call. This CDR3 region has 14 residues. V was pared by 4 bases and J by 1 base, with 9 bases between. Germline V gene lookup returns CDR1 SGHRS and CDR2 YFSETQ. CDR3 protein: CASSPPGSGNTIYF. CDR3 DNA: TGCGCCAGCAGCCCGCCGGGTTCTGGAAACACCATATATTTT. The full variable domain, with the rest looked up from reference TRBV5-1 and TRBJ1-3, is KAGVTQTPRYLIKTRGQQVTLSCSPISGHRSVSWYQQTPGQGLQFLFEYFSETQRNKGNFPGRFSGRQFSNSRSEMNVSTLELGDSALYLCASSPPGSGNTIYFGEGSWLTVV.

The chain is built from TRBV5-6 and TRBJ2-1; the match to TRBD1 covers 7 bases. The CDR3 is 15 amino acids. After removal of 2 bases from V and 10 bases from J, the junction contained 12 bases not matched to a gene. Per germline, CDR1 SGHDT and CDR2 YYEEEE. The CDR3 DNA follows: TGTGCCAGCAGCTTTAAGGCCTTGCAGGGGGTCGAGCAGTTCTTC. It is translated as CASSFKALQGVEQFF.

The chain uses TRBV10-2 and TRBJ2-2, with TRBD2 matching 8 bases. V dropped 10 bases and J dropped 1; count of bases not matched to a gene: 5. The V gene's germline CDR1 is WSHSY and CDR2 SAAADI. The CDR3 is 14 residues long. The CDR3 loop reads CATETSVNTGELFF. In nucleotides, the CDR3 is TGCGCCACCGAGACTAGCGTGAACACCGGGGAGCTGTTTTTT.

As for this clone: Other DNA sequences in this sample translate to the same CDR3. The chain links TRBV5-1 to TRBJ1-1; D is unclear. This CDR3 contains 13 residues. V was trimmed by 4 bases and J by 1 base, leaving 8 bases between them. CDR1 and CDR2 (germline): SGHRS, YFSETQ. The CDR3 nucleotides read TGCGCCAGCAGCCTAGACTCGAACACTGAAGCTTTCTTT. Amino acid sequence: CASSLDSNTEAFF.

The chain couples TRBV24-1 to TRBJ2-5, with D perhaps matching TRBD1 or TRBD2 (6 bases each). The CDR3 has 15 amino acids. With 5 bases removed from V and 4 bases from J, the gap between germline ends came to 16 bases. Germline CDR1 KGHDR, CDR2 SFDVKD. The DNA for the CDR3 is TGTGCCACCAGTGTTGCGGGACATTCCCCAGAGACCCAGTACTTC. Protein product: CATSVAGHSPETQYF.

This rearrangement joins TRBV2 to TRBJ1-1; tentative D call: TRBD1 (5 bases). The CDR3 runs to 13 residues. Germline V gives CDR1 SNHLY, CDR2 FYNNEI. Trimming removed 6 bases from V and 6 bases from J, with 14 bases in between. The CDR3 DNA follows: TGTGCCAGCAGGTTTCGGGGGACCGCTGAAGCTTTCTTT. Protein product: CASRFRGTAEAFF.

The rearrangement links TRBV14 to TRBJ2-3; D is uncertain. Germline values: CDR1 SGHDN, CDR2 FVKESK. This CDR3 has 14 amino acids. Trimming cost V 0 bases and J 3 bases, with 7 bases left between them. CDR3 protein: CASSQDRLTDTQYF. The CDR3 DNA is TGTGCCAGCAGCCAAGATAGGCTTACAGATACGCAGTATTTT.

V gene TRBV3-1 (or the pseudogene TRBV3-2) combines with J gene TRBJ1-4; TRBD1 agrees at 10 bases. CDR3 length: 15 amino acids. Germline-derived CDR1 and CDR2 are LGHDT and YNNKEL (reference sequence). The trim removed 4 bases at V and 11 bases at J, leaving 10 bases unmatched. The CDR3 loop is CASSLSGTGAGKLFF. CDR3 coding DNA: TGTGCCAGCAGCCTATCCGGGACAGGGGCCGGGAAACTGTTTTTT.

The chain joins TRBV25-1 to TRBJ2-5, with TRBD1 matching over 11 bases. CDR3 length equals 16 residues. J was trimmed by 4 bases and V by 5 bases; bases with no gene match: 9. Germline V CDR1 and CDR2: MGHDK, SYGVNS. CDR3 in DNA: TGTGCCAGCAGTCCTCCCACTGGGACAGGGGGAGAGACCCAGTACTTC. Its translation: CASSPPTGTGGETQYF.

This chain links TRBV24-1 with TRBJ2-5; no firm D call. The CDR3 covers 12 residues. V was cut by 5 bases and J by 8 bases, with 11 bases left in between. CDR1 and CDR2 from the germline V gene are KGHDR and SFDVKD. In DNA, the CDR3 is TGTGCCACCAGTGGGGCAGGCCGAACCCAGTACTTC. Amino acid sequence: CATSGAGRTQYF.

The CDR3 DNA follows: TGTGCCAGCAGCCAGAGTTTGCGAAGTTCACCCCTCCACTTT. As protein: CASSQSLRSSPLHF. The J gene is TRBJ1-6, the V gene TRBV3-1 (or the pseudogene TRBV3-2), with D hard to call. The ends were cut back, 3 bases at V and 9 bases at J, with 12 bases in the middle. The germline gives CDR1 LGHDT, CDR2 YNNKEL (reference sequence). The CDR3 is 14 amino acids.

This clone came up once. V usage is TRBV6-1 and J usage is TRBJ2-3, with a tentative D call TRBD1 (6 bases). CDR3 size: 14 residues. Germline loops: CDR1 MNHNS, CDR2 SASEGT. V lost 3 bases to trimming and J lost 5 bases, with 12 bases between them. This chain's CDR3 is CASSDYQGRDTQYF. CDR3 in DNA: TGTGCCAGCAGTGATTACCAGGGGAGAGATACGCAGTATTTT.

This chain connects TRBV18 to TRBJ2-2, with D perhaps matching TRBD1 (6 bases). Per germline, CDR1 KGHSH and CDR2 LQKENI. The V end was cut by 2 bases, the J end by 0 bases, with 13 bases between. CDR3 length: 17 residues. The CDR3 DNA sequence: TGTGCCAGCTCACCAGTTGGGCAGGGGACGAACACCGGGGAGCTGTTTTTT. Its translation: CASSPVGQGTNTGELFF.

The CDR3 DNA is TGTGCCAGCAGCTTTGGGAACACTGAAGCTTTCTTT. Amino acids: CASSFGNTEAFF. V is TRBV11-3 and J is TRBJ1-1, with no clear D. Trimming shortened V by 3 bases and J by 1 base, and 3 bases separated the two germline ends. This CDR3 has 12 residues. Looked up from germline, CDR1 is SGHNT and CDR2 is YENEEA.

V usage is TRBV12-3 or TRBV12-4 and J usage is TRBJ2-5; D may be TRBD2 (6 bases). Deletions cut 5 bases from V and 5 bases from J, with 12 bases between. The CDR3 covers 13 residues. CDR3 sequence (DNA): TGTGCCAGCAGTCCGGACTATGGGGAGACCCAGTACTTC. This sequence encodes CASSPDYGETQYF.

DNA of the CDR3: TGTGCCAGCAGCCAAGTAATAGTAGGGTGGGAGAGTCAGCCCCAGCATTTT. Its translation is CASSQVIVGWESQPQHF. The chain couples TRBV4-2 to TRBJ1-5; no reliable D call. Trimming shortened V by 1 base and J by 6 bases, and 19 bases separated the two germline ends. The CDR3 loop spans 17 amino acids. CDR1 is LGHNA, CDR2 YNFKEQ, per germline.

Details on this clone: The same CDR3 arises from other DNA sequences in this sample as well. The chain carries TRBV5-1 and TRBJ1-5, with TRBD1 as a possible D gene (6 bases). This CDR3 comprises 15 residues. From germline, CDR1 is SGHRS and CDR2 YFSETQ. V lost 0 bases and J 2 bases, leaving 9 bases between the germline ends. CDR3 sequence (DNA): TGCGCCAGCAGCTTGGCTCCAGGGGGCAATCAGCCCCAGCATTTT. This encodes CASSLAPGGNQPQHF. The whole variable domain, filled in from reference TRBV5-1 and TRBJ1-5, reads KAGVTQTPRYLIKTRGQQVTLSCSPISGHRSVSWYQQTPGQGLQFLFEYFSETQRNKGNFPGRFSGRQFSNSRSEMNVSTLELGDSALYLCASSLAPGGNQPQHFGDGTRLSIL.

This rearrangement joins TRBV5-1 to TRBJ2-3; weak D call: TRBD2 (7 bases). V lost 5 bases and J 2 bases, leaving 18 bases between the germline ends. This CDR3 region has 16 residues. Germline loops: CDR1 SGHRS, CDR2 YFSETQ. Here the CDR3 DNA reads TGCGCCAGCAGTAACGGGGGGCTCCCCCCCACAGATACGCAGTATTTT. Its protein product is CASSNGGLPPTDTQYF.